A single sample is the source of the 27 T cell receptor beta chains below, sequenced in a study of blood T cell repertoires in COVID-19. The assay was immunoSEQ multiplex PCR, and TCRdb's table has in-frame clones only and misses some. The table includes roughly 230,000 clones, less than 85% detected once. Sequencing input: peripheral blood. The receptors stem from a woman older than 75 with acute or convalescent COVID-19.

The chain employs TRBV29-1 and TRBJ1-2; 7 bases fit TRBD1. This CDR3 has 14 residues. Losses at the gene ends were 0 bases for V and 2 bases for J; bases not matched to a gene: 3. Per the germline V gene, CDR1 is SQVTM and CDR2 is ANQGSEA. CDR3 in DNA: TGCAGCGTTGAAGAACAGACAGGGAACTATGGCTACACCTTC. This translates into CSVEEQTGNYGYTF.

CDR3 loop: CASSPHSEKLFF. CDR3 bases: TGTGCCAGCAGCCCACATTCTGAAAAACTGTTTTTT. The J gene is TRBJ1-4, the V gene TRBV7-9; D is unresolved. V was cut by 5 bases and J by 7 bases, with 8 bases left in between. Germline loops: CDR1 SEHNR, CDR2 FQNEAQ (reference sequence). This CDR3 is built from 12 residues.

The chain employs TRBV11-3 and TRBJ2-5; 11 bases map to TRBD2. Trimming cost V 5 bases and J 3 bases; bases outside gene matches: 5. Per the germline V gene, CDR1 is SGHNT and CDR2 is YENEEA. The length of the CDR3 is 15 residues. CDR3 DNA sequence: TGTGCCAGCAGCCCCACGGGACTAGCGGAAGAGACCCAGTACTTC. This sequence encodes CASSPTGLAEETQYF.

This clone appeared a single time. The chain has TRBV7-2 and TRBJ1-6, with a possible D match to TRBD1 (6 bases). Germline V lookup: CDR1 SGHTA, CDR2 FQGNSA. The CDR3 runs to 14 residues. Trimming pared 7 bases from V and 9 bases from J, leaving 16 bases between. The CDR3 spells CASTRTAIGSPLHF. CDR3 in DNA: TGTGCCAGCACCCGGACAGCTATCGGTTCACCCCTCCACTTT.

The chain is built from TRBV27 and TRBJ2-6; 7 positions agree with TRBD1. J lost 1 base, V lost 5 bases, and 8 bases had no gene match. The CDR3 is 17 residues long. Germline V gives CDR1 MNHEY, CDR2 SMNVEV (reference sequence). CDR3 in DNA: TGTGCCAGCAGTCCAGGGAGACAGGGTTCTGGGGCCAACGTCCTGACTTTC. Translating it yields CASSPGRQGSGANVLTF.

This clone has just one count. The chain employs TRBV9 and TRBJ2-5; possibly TRBD2 for D (6 bases). V dropped 0 bases and J dropped 5 bases, with 14 bases sitting between them. Germline CDR1 is SGDLS and CDR2 is YYNGEE. This CDR3 has 15 residues. This CDR3 is CASSVGQHGGETQYF. CDR3 DNA sequence: TGTGCCAGCAGCGTAGGCCAACATGGGGGGGAGACCCAGTACTTC.

V and J are TRBV29-1 and TRBJ1-1; 9 bases fit TRBD1. CDR1 is SQVTM and CDR2 is ANQGSEA in the germline V gene. This CDR3 comprises 14 residues. V dropped 6 bases and J dropped 5; count of bases not matched to a gene: 10. The CDR3 coding sequence is TGCAGCGTGGCCCGGGACAGGGCCGGTACTGAAGCTTTCTTT. It yields the protein CSVARDRAGTEAFF.

The chain links TRBV18 to TRBJ2-5; 7 nucleotides align to TRBD1. The CDR3 covers 16 residues. Germline V CDR1 and CDR2: KGHSH, LQKENI. V dropped 5 bases and J dropped 0; count of bases not matched to a gene: 9. CDR3 region: CASSATGDPYQETQYF. The CDR3 bases are TGTGCCAGCTCAGCTACAGGGGATCCGTACCAAGAGACCCAGTACTTC.

The V gene is TRBV7-3, the J gene TRBJ1-6; no definite D call. The CDR3 length is 11 residues. V lost 9 bases and J lost 11, with 11 bases in between. Germline V gene lookup returns CDR1 SGHTA and CDR2 FQGTGA. As DNA, the CDR3 is TGTGCCAGACGCCTTAGTGCACCCCTCCACTTT. Its protein is CARRLSAPLHF. The variable domain in full, completed from reference TRBV7-3 and TRBJ1-6, reads GAGVSQTPSNKVTEKGKYVELRCDPISGHTALYWYRQSLGQGPEFLIYFQGTGAADDSGLPNDRFFAVRPEGSVSTLKIQRTERGDSAVYLCARRLSAPLHFGNGTRLTVT.

The J gene is TRBJ2-7, the V gene TRBV7-5; the listed D gene, TRBD1, was not tested against the DNA. TRBV7-5 is shown as a pseudogene. The CDR3 has 12 residues. CDR3 protein: CARSPYRDRQYF. The CDR3 coding sequence is TGTGCCAGAAGCCCCTACCGGGACAGGCAGTACTTC.

V and J are TRBV5-1 and TRBJ2-3; 9 bases match TRBD2. The trim removed 0 bases at V and 4 bases at J, leaving 3 bases unmatched. This CDR3 has 15 amino acids. The germline V gene encodes CDR1 SGHRS and CDR2 YFSETQ. DNA of the CDR3: TGCGCCAGCAGCTTGGGGCGGGGGGGCCCAGATACGCAGTATTTT. Its translation is CASSLGRGGPDTQYF.

The V and J genes are TRBV5-4 and TRBJ1-1; the match to TRBD1 covers 7 bases. V shed 3 bases, J shed 1 base, and the junction held 3 bases outside the gene matches. Germline loops: CDR1 SGHNT, CDR2 YYREEE (reference sequence). The CDR3 contains 14 residues. CDR3 nucleotides: TGTGCCAGCAGCTCAAGACAGGGGAACACTGAAGCTTTCTTT. Its translation is CASSSRQGNTEAFF.

This rearrangement joins TRBV19 to TRBJ1-1; perhaps TRBD1 as D (6 bases). Germline values: CDR1 LNHDA, CDR2 SQIVND (reference sequence). CDR3 size: 17 residues. V lost 7 bases and J 1 base, leaving 22 bases between the germline ends. The CDR3 loop is CASKGGGGRLQNTEAFF. The CDR3 bases are TGTGCCAGTAAAGGAGGGGGGGGCAGACTCCAGAACACTGAAGCTTTCTTT.

With regard to this clone: One junction end does not reproduce the germline sequence, and a read error may be involved. The chain uses TRBV12-3 or TRBV12-4 and TRBJ1-2, with 9 positions matching TRBD1. CDR3 length equals 13 residues. The CDR3 bases are TGTGCCAGCAGTTGGGACAGGGACTATGGCTACACTTTC. Amino acid sequence: CASSWDRDYGYTF.

V usage is TRBV30 and J usage is TRBJ1-1; 7 bases are a match to TRBD1. J lost 2 bases, V lost 2 bases, and 2 bases had no gene match. Germline CDR1 GTSNPN, CDR2 SVGIG (reference sequence). This CDR3 comprises 13 residues. CDR3 loop: CAWSKGGNTEAFF. In DNA form, the CDR3 reads TGTGCCTGGAGTAAAGGGGGCAACACTGAAGCTTTCTTT.

This sequence joins TRBV7-2 and TRBJ1-1; TRBD1 aligns across 8 bases. CDR1 is SGHTA and CDR2 is FQGNSA in the germline V gene. The CDR3 runs 16 residues. The V and J ends lost 3 bases and 3 bases, in that order; junction bases with no gene match: 9. The CDR3 sequence is CASSFGLQGAYTEAFF. DNA for the CDR3: TGTGCCAGCAGCTTCGGTTTGCAGGGGGCTTACACTGAAGCTTTCTTT.

The gene calls are TRBV5-4 and TRBJ2-3, with TRBD1 matching 10 bases. Germline CDR1 is SGHNT and CDR2 is YYREEE (reference sequence). V trimming: 0 bases; J trimming: 10 bases; junction bases outside the gene matches: 8. The CDR3 has 15 amino acids. CDR3 region: CASSLEGTGARPQYF. CDR3 nucleotide sequence: TGTGCCAGCAGCTTGGAGGGGACAGGGGCGAGGCCGCAGTATTTT.

The V call is TRBV6-1, the J call TRBJ1-5; tentatively, D is TRBD1 (6 bases). V was trimmed by 5 bases and J by 0 bases, leaving 11 bases between them. Germline values: CDR1 MNHNS, CDR2 SASEGT. The CDR3 consists of 15 residues. CDR3 sequence: CASSRTEYSNQPQHF. CDR3 nucleotide sequence: TGTGCCAGCAGTCGGACAGAATATAGCAATCAGCCCCAGCATTTT.

The chain couples TRBV19 to TRBJ2-2; D is unclear. V shed 7 bases and J shed 4 bases, with 16 bases lying between them. Germline V gene sequence: CDR1 LNHDA, CDR2 SQIVND (reference sequence). The CDR3 is 15 residues long. This CDR3 is CASTPGWSITGELFF. The CDR3, as DNA: TGTGCCAGTACTCCGGGTTGGTCGATCACCGGGGAGCTGTTTTTT. Full variable domain (remainder filled in from reference TRBV19 and TRBJ2-2): DGGITQSPKYLFRKEGQNVTLSCEQNLNHDAMYWYRQDPGQGLRLIYYSQIVNDFQKGDIAEGYSVSREKKESFPLTVTSAQKNPTAFYLCASTPGWSITGELFFGEGSRLTVL.

The gene calls are TRBV4-2 and TRBJ2-1; D may be TRBD2 (6 bases). This CDR3 spans 17 amino acids. CDR1 is LGHNA, CDR2 YNFKEQ, per germline. Trimming removed 1 base at V and 2 bases at J, with 15 bases between. The CDR3 protein is CASSQVGRGGAYNEQFF. The CDR3 DNA is TGTGCCAGCAGCCAAGTGGGGCGGGGAGGAGCCTACAATGAGCAGTTCTTC.

The chain carries TRBV5-1 and TRBJ1-1; D gene unclear. Germline values: CDR1 SGHRS, CDR2 YFSETQ. V lost 2 bases, J lost 3 bases, and 11 bases lay in between. The CDR3 sequence is 14 residues long. This CDR3 is CASSFGSSDTEAFF. CDR3 bases: TGCGCCAGCAGCTTTGGTTCCTCGGACACTGAAGCTTTCTTT.

The chain joins TRBV3-1 (or the pseudogene TRBV3-2) to TRBJ1-1; D unresolved. V was pared by 1 base and J by 4 bases, with 19 bases between. The germline gives CDR1 LGHDT, CDR2 YNNKEL (reference sequence). CDR3 length equals 17 residues. The CDR3 spells CASSQVGDVKTGTEAFF. The CDR3 DNA reads TGTGCCAGCAGCCAAGTGGGAGACGTAAAGACGGGCACTGAAGCTTTCTTT.

In its sample, this clone was seen once. Sequence at one end of the junction differs from germline and may be a read error. The V and J genes are TRBV12-3 or TRBV12-4 and TRBJ2-7, with 12 positions matching TRBD2. This CDR3 contains 12 residues. CDR3 sequence: CASSGPGLAGSF. In nucleotides, the CDR3 is TGTGCCAGCAGTGGCCCGGGACTAGCGGGTTCATTC.

V usage is TRBV9 and J usage is TRBJ2-1; weak D call: TRBD1 (6 bases). Trimming took 4 bases from V and 0 from J, leaving 11 bases between them. Germline V lookup: CDR1 SGDLS, CDR2 YYNGEE. CDR3 length equals 15 residues. The CDR3, as DNA: TGTGCCAGCAGCTTCTTGACAGGCTCCTACAATGAGCAGTTCTTC. Encoded protein: CASSFLTGSYNEQFF.

This sequence joins TRBV4-3 and TRBJ2-6; unclear D gene. Per the germline V gene, CDR1 is LGHNA and CDR2 is YSLEER. The germline V and J ends were trimmed by 0 bases and 0 bases, with 12 bases remaining between them. CDR3 length: 18 amino acids. In DNA, the CDR3 is TGCGCCAGCAGCCAAGATTACAGCTTGTTCTCTGGGGCCAACGTCCTGACTTTC. Protein sequence: CASSQDYSLFSGANVLTF.

This clone has only one observation. The chain recombines TRBV5-1 with TRBJ2-5, with TRBD1 matching 7 bases. Unmatched junction bases numbered 11, after V lost 3 bases and J lost 3 bases. In germline, CDR1 is SGHRS, CDR2 YFSETQ. The CDR3 runs 16 residues. The CDR3 reads CASSWSIGTVEETQYF. The CDR3 DNA sequence: TGCGCCAGCAGCTGGTCAATTGGGACAGTAGAAGAGACCCAGTACTTC.

This clone was counted a single time. The gene calls are TRBV27 and TRBJ2-1; D not resolved. This CDR3 region has 15 residues. V was trimmed by 3 bases and J by 5 bases, leaving 14 bases between them. Germline loops: CDR1 MNHEY, CDR2 SMNVEV (reference sequence). For the CDR3, the DNA is TGTGCCAGCAGTTTGTGGCAGGTCCGACACAATGAGCAGTTCTTC. Amino acid sequence: CASSLWQVRHNEQFF.